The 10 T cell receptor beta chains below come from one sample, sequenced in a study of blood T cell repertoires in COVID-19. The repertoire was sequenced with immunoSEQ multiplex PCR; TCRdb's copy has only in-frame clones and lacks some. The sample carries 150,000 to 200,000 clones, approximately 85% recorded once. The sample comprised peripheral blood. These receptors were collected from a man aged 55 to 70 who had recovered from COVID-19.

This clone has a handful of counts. The chain's CDR3 is CASSQGHPDSYYGYTF. The CDR3 DNA reads as TGTGCCAGCAGCCAAGGGCATCCCGACTCCTACTATGGCTACACCTTC. The chain couples TRBV4-2 to TRBJ1-2, with D unclear. V was cut by 1 base and J by 3 bases, with 15 bases left in between. Looked up from germline, CDR1 is LGHNA and CDR2 is YNFKEQ. The CDR3 runs 16 residues.

The CDR3 here is CAWSGPGGYEQYF. CDR3 nucleotide sequence: TGTGCCTGGAGTGGACCAGGTGGCTACGAGCAGTACTTC. The rearrangement uses TRBV30 and TRBJ2-7, with no clear D. CDR3 length equals 13 residues. Trimming stripped 1 base from V and 3 bases from J, with 10 bases between. In germline, CDR1 is GTSNPN, CDR2 SVGIG (reference sequence).

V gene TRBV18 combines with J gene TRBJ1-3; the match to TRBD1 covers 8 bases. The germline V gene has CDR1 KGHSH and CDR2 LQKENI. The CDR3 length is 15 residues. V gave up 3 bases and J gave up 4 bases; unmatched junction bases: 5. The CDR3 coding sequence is TGTGCCAGCTCACCTTTGGACAGGGTCGGAAACACCATATATTTT. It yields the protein CASSPLDRVGNTIYF.

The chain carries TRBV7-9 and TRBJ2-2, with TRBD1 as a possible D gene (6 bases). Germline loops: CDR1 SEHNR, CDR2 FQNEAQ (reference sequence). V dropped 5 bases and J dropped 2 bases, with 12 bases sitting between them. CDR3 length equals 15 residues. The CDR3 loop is CASSPRDKNTGELFF. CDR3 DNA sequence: TGTGCCAGCAGCCCCCGGGACAAAAACACCGGGGAGCTGTTTTTT.

DNA of the CDR3: TGTGCCAGCAGTGAAGCGGGCAGGGTCAAAAATCAGCCCCAGCATTTT. Its protein product is CASSEAGRVKNQPQHF. The rearrangement uses TRBV2 and TRBJ1-5, with a weak D call TRBD1 (5 bases). From germline, CDR1 is SNHLY and CDR2 FYNNEI. With 0 bases removed from V and 4 bases from J, the gap between germline ends came to 13 bases. The CDR3 loop spans 16 amino acids.

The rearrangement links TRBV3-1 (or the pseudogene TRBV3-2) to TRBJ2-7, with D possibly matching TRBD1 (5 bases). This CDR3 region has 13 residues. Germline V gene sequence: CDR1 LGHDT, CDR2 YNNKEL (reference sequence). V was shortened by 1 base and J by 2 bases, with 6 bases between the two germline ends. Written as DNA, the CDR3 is TGTGCCAGCAGCCAAGCCAGGGCCTACGAGCAGTACTTC. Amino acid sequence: CASSQARAYEQYF.

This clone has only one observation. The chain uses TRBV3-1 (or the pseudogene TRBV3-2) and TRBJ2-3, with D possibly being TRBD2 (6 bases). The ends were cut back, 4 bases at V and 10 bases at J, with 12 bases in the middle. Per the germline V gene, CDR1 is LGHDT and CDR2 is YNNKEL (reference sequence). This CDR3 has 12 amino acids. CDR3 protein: CASSLGLGAQYF. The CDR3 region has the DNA TGTGCCAGCAGCCTGGGACTCGGGGCGCAGTATTTT.

For the CDR3, the DNA is TGTGCCAGCAGTCAAGCTAGCGGGGGAATTCAGTACTTC. This codes for CASSQASGGIQYF. The chain uses TRBV7-8 and TRBJ2-4, with 10 nucleotides matching TRBD2. V lost 6 bases, J lost 10 bases, and 6 bases stayed unmatched. The CDR3 runs to 13 residues. Germline loops: CDR1 SGHVS, CDR2 FQNEAQ.

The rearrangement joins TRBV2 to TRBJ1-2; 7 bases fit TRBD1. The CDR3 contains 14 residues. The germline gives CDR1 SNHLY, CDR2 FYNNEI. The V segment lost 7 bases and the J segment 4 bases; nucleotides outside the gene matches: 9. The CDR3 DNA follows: TGTGCCAGCAAGGGGGCAGAGACGGCCTATGGCTACACCTTC. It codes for CASKGAETAYGYTF.

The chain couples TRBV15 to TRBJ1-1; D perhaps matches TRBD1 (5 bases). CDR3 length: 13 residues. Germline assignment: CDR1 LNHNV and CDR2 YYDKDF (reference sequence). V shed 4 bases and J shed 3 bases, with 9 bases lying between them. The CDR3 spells CATSKGHDTEAFF. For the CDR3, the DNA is TGTGCCACCAGCAAGGGGCATGACACTGAAGCTTTCTTT.